Listed below are T cell receptor beta chains from one sample, sequenced in a study of tumour-infiltrating T cells in Burkitt lymphoma. Clones were sequenced by immunoSEQ multiplex PCR, and TCRdb holds only the in-frame ones, with some missing. The sample consists of some 1,000 clones, 10% to 15% of them appearing once. Sample: tumor tissue. The receptors originated from a human donor with Burkitt lymphoma. The CDR3 runs from the conserved cysteine through the conserved F or W. D genes are given only for firm matches. Clone size appears in some rows only: once, few, many, or a class for an expanded clone.

j_call d_call clone_size v_call cdr3_nt cdr3_aa
TRBJ2-3 NA NA TRBV29-1 TGCAGCGTTGTAAACAGGGAATCGACAGATACGCAGTATTTT CSVVNRESTDTQYF
TRBJ1-4 TRBD1 NA TRBV18 TGTGCCAGCTCACCAGGGACAGGGGTGCGGGAAGGAGAAAAACTGTTTTTT CASSPGTGVREGEKLFF
TRBJ2-5 NA hyperexpanded TRBV6-6 TGTGCCAGCAGTTACCCAGGCGAGACCCAGTACTTC CASSYPGETQYF
TRBJ1-5 TRBD1 few TRBV7-2 TGTGCCAGCAGCGTTTCGACAGGGGATAGCAATCAGCCCCAGCATTTT CASSVSTGDSNQPQHF
TRBJ2-7 TRBD2 few TRBV27 TGTGCCAGCAGTTTTAGCGGGAGCTTTTCTTACGAGCAGTACTTC CASSFSGSFSYEQYF
TRBJ1-2 TRBD1 few TRBV5-1 TGCGCCAGCAGCTTGAGGACAGGAGGCTATGGCTACACCTTC CASSLRTGGYGYTF
TRBJ2-4 NA NA TRBV4-1 TGCGCCAGCAGCCAAGGTCGCGGGCCGTTAAACATTCAGTACTTC CASSQGRGPLNIQYF
TRBJ2-1 TRBD1 once TRBV14 TGTGCCAGCAGCCAAGTACGATGGGACAGGCCTTACAATGAGCAGTTCTTC CASSQVRWDRPYNEQFF
TRBJ1-2 NA few TRBV6-6 TGTGCCAGCAGTTACGTCCAGGGGCCTAACTATGGCTACACCTTC CASSYVQGPNYGYTF
TRBJ1-1 NA few TRBV5-4 TGTGCCAGCAGCTTGCCCGGTGGAGACAGGTCGAACACTGAAGCTTTCTTT CASSLPGGDRSNTEAFF
TRBJ1-2 NA few TRBV5-1 TGCGCCAGCAGCTTGGTGACGGGACACCGGACTGGCTACACCTTC CASSLVTGHRTGYTF
TRBJ2-2 NA few TRBV4-2 TGTGCCAGCAGCCAAGATTGGGGACGGGCGAACACCGGGGAGCTGTTTTTT CASSQDWGRANTGELFF
TRBJ2-2 TRBD1 few TRBV27 TGTGCCAGCAGTCAAGGACAGGGAGCCGCCGGGGAGCTGTTTTTT CASSQGQGAAGELFF
TRBJ1-1 NA NA TRBV5-4 TGTGCCAGCAGTTTAGGCACTGAAGCTTTCTTT CASSLGTEAFF
TRBJ1-3 NA few TRBV7-9 TGTGCCAGCGGGCTTGGAAACACCATATATTTT CASGLGNTIYF
TRBJ1-2 TRBD1 NA TRBV27 TGTGCCAGCAGTCTCATCGGACAGGGGGCGAAGGGCTACACCTTC CASSLIGQGAKGYTF
TRBJ2-1 NA few TRBV11-1 TGTGCCAGCCGAGGCGACTACAATGAGCAGTTCTTC CASRGDYNEQFF
TRBJ2-7 NA few TRBV4-2 TGTGCCAGCAGCCGACTCCAATCGGGACTTTCAACCTACGAGCAGTACTTC CASSRLQSGLSTYEQYF
TRBJ2-7 NA few TRBV4-2 TGTGCCAGCAGCCAAGGATCGGGGGGCGAACACTACGAGCAGTACTTC CASSQGSGGEHYEQYF
TRBJ1-3 NA NA TRBV6-1 TGTGCCAGCATCGCAGGTAGCTCTGGAAACACCATATATTTT CASIAGSSGNTIYF
TRBJ1-5 NA few TRBV2 TGTGCCAGCAGTTCCAGAGGCAATCAGCCCCAGCATTTT CASSSRGNQPQHF
TRBJ2-3 NA NA TRBV18 TGTGCCAGCTCACACCCGGACACAGATACGCAGTATTTT CASSHPDTDTQYF
TRBJ1-1 NA few TRBV6-5 TGTGCCAGCAGTTACAACTCCTACACTGAAGCTTTCTTT CASSYNSYTEAFF
TRBJ2-3 TRBD2 NA TRBV27 TGTGCCAGCATGGTGACTAGCGGGAGGTGGGATACGCAGTATTTT CASMVTSGRWDTQYF
TRBJ2-3 TRBD2 few TRBV27 TGTGCCAGCAGTTTATCGGTCGGGGGGAGGGCCCCCGTAGATACGCAGTATTTT CASSLSVGGRAPVDTQYF